The table lists the clone carrying this T cell receptor (beta chain) with many counts. Its antigen is not identified. CDR3 and TCR beta VDJ profiling relied on a genomic DNA template. TCRdb reprocessed the reads via MiXCR and lists one record per CDR3 protein. This sample has about 180,000 distinct CDR3 sequences, with approximately 45% found just once. The data originate from a study of CD8+CD57+ T cells in acquired aplastic anemia. About the study: Quantities of DNA derived from sorted CD4+ and CD8+ cells averaged approximately 3 ug. Healthy donors had, on average, around 9.9 million reads for their CD4+ cells.

This CDR3 is built from 15 residues. V trimming: 5 bases; J trimming: 5 bases; junction bases outside the gene matches: 6. Germline CDR1 reads SEHNR; CDR2 reads FQNEAQ (reference sequence). Whole-study findings and limits: Patients and controls had in common twenty-nine CD8+ CDR3 sequences.

This receptor was taken from a human donor in good health. Sequenced: sorted CD4+, CD8+, or CD8+CD57+ T cells (not recorded which) from PBMCs. This sequence joins TRBV7-9 and TRBJ1-4, with TRBD1 identical over 9 bases. CDR3 amino acids: CASSPPGQGNEKLFF. In DNA form, the CDR3 reads TGTGCCAGCAGCCCCCCCGGACAGGGGAATGAAAAACTGTTTTTT.